This T cell receptor beta chain was sequenced in a study of OX40 agonist ivuxolimab in advanced cancers. As for the study in general: While on treatment, patients had intravenous ivuxolimab at 0.01 to 10 mg/kg every 2 weeks.

V lost 0 bases, J lost 6 bases, and 10 bases lay in between. The V gene's germline CDR1 is SGHRS and CDR2 YFSETQ. CDR3 length equals 14 residues. Only in-frame clones appear in the TCRdb table, and some are missing; sequencing was by immunoSEQ multiplex PCR. The repertoire includes more than 50,000 clones, roughly 87% of them detected once, and about 0.34% sits in the top ten. J is TRBJ2-1 and V is TRBV5-1; possibly TRBD2 for D (5 bases). The specimen comprised CD4+ or CD8+ T cells sorted from blood, sampled in a trial of the OX40 agonist ivuxolimab. The TCR was taken from an adult with an advanced solid tumor such as melanoma, head and neck, liver or kidney cancer. The CDR3 nucleotides are TGCGCCAGCAGCTTGGCCGGTGGAGGCAATGAGCAGTTCTTC. Translation: CASSLAGGGNEQFF. Full variable domain (rest looked up from reference TRBV5-1 and TRBJ2-1): KAGVTQTPRYLIKTRGQQVTLSCSPISGHRSVSWYQQTPGQGLQFLFEYFSETQRNKGNFPGRFSGRQFSNSRSEMNVSTLELGDSALYLCASSLAGGGNEQFFGPGTRLTVL.